The 26 T cell receptor beta chains reported below all come from one sample, sequenced in a study of CXCR3-negative and CXCR3-positive naive CD8 T cells. Study observations and caveats: A higher hydrophobicity marked the TRB CDR3s of CXCR3-positive naive cells versus CXCR3-negative naive cells.

UMI labels and 5' RACE were used to prepare the TRB cDNA libraries. TCRdb re-called the 5' RACE reads; one entry per CDR3 protein, DNA not given. The data show about 110,000 distinct CDR3 sequences, and the top ten clones hold more than 0.3%. Their cognate antigens are unknown. The material sequenced was naive CXCR3+ CD8+ T cells from blood. Described subset: CD45RO-CCR7+CD27+CD95- naive CD8+ T cells expressing CXCR3 (TNR3+). The receptors here all came from a human donor in good health. Some clones in this sample may be carry-over from other donors' samples.

The gene calls are TRBV27 and TRBJ2-1; TCRdb's D call of TRBD1 is untestable without DNA. CDR1 and CDR2 from the germline V gene are MNHEY and SMNVEV (reference sequence). The CDR3 is made up of 15 amino acids. The CDR3: CASSSYDRGNNEQFF.

The rearrangement joins TRBV4-2 to TRBJ2-7; TCRdb's assignment of TRBD2 cannot be checked, as there is no DNA. The CDR3 contains 17 residues. CDR1 LGHNA and CDR2 YNFKEQ come from the germline V gene. This chain's CDR3 is CASSQERPLAGSYEQYF.

The chain employs TRBV6-5 and TRBJ1-1; the D gene TCRdb calls, TRBD1, cannot be checked with no DNA. This CDR3 spans 13 amino acids. Germline assignment: CDR1 MNHEY and CDR2 SVGAGI. The CDR3 is CASKIQGGAEAFF.

The chain combines TRBV14 with TRBJ1-2; the D gene TCRdb calls, TRBD1, cannot be checked with no DNA. Germline lookup yields CDR1 SGHDN and CDR2 FVKESK. The CDR3 has 14 residues. The CDR3 here is CASSPQGAGYGYTF.

V is TRBV12-3 or TRBV12-4 and J is TRBJ2-1; TCRdb picks TRBD1, but there is no DNA to check that call. This CDR3 has 14 amino acids. The CDR3 loop is CASSYEGGGNEQFF.

The chain employs TRBV29-1 and TRBJ2-1; the TRBD2 assignment by TCRdb is unverifiable without DNA. CDR1 and CDR2 (germline): SQVTM, ANQGSEA. This CDR3 is built from 14 residues. The chain's CDR3 is CSVIAGGPYNEQFF.

This chain joins TRBV28 and TRBJ2-5; no DNA is available, so the TRBD1 call from TCRdb remains unchecked. This CDR3 comprises 14 residues. Germline V lookup: CDR1 MDHEN, CDR2 SYDVKM. The CDR3 sequence: CASSPLGTGTTQYF.

The chain joins TRBV6-5 to TRBJ2-3. The length of the CDR3 is 15 residues. Germline loops: CDR1 MNHEY, CDR2 SVGAGI. The CDR3 loop reads CASSLDYSSTDTQYF.

The V call is TRBV27, the J call TRBJ1-5; the D call from TCRdb, TRBD1, cannot be confirmed without DNA. In germline, CDR1 is MNHEY, CDR2 SMNVEV (reference sequence). The CDR3 extends over 13 amino acids. CDR3 amino acids: CASSLGQKQPQHF.

This chain connects TRBV29-1 to TRBJ2-1. Germline-derived CDR1 and CDR2 are SQVTM and ANQGSEA. This CDR3 region has 11 residues. CDR3 in amino acids: CSVVTINEQFF.

V usage is TRBV11-2 and J usage is TRBJ2-1. The CDR3 runs to 12 residues. Germline lookup yields CDR1 SGHAT and CDR2 FQNNGV. CDR3 in amino acids: CASSFWNNEQFF.

The rearrangement joins TRBV20-1 to TRBJ2-7; TCRdb returns TRBD2, unconfirmable since there is no DNA. The length of the CDR3 is 19 residues. The V gene's germline CDR1 is DFQATT and CDR2 SNEGSKA (reference sequence). This CDR3 reads CSASNEAASGRVGSYEQYF.

The chain recombines TRBV4-1 with TRBJ2-1. The germline V gene has CDR1 MGHRA and CDR2 YSYEKL. The CDR3 consists of 15 residues. The CDR3 here is CASSLQSTNYNEQFF.

This chain uses TRBV6-5 with TRBJ2-5. The CDR3 extends over 15 amino acids. CDR1 and CDR2 (germline): MNHEY, SVGAGI. The CDR3: CASSPAGGSGETQYF.

This sequence joins TRBV7-8 and TRBJ2-7. This CDR3 has 11 amino acids. The germline gives CDR1 SGHVS, CDR2 FQNEAQ. The CDR3 protein is CASSSDYEQYF.

V usage is TRBV7-2 and J usage is TRBJ1-6; TCRdb indicates TRBD1, and absent DNA this call remains unverified. The germline V gene encodes CDR1 SGHTA and CDR2 FQGNSA. This CDR3 has 16 amino acids. The CDR3 sequence: CASSSASTEYNSPLHF.

The J gene is TRBJ1-2, the V gene TRBV15. CDR1 is LNHNV and CDR2 is YYDKDF in the germline V gene (reference sequence). CDR3 length equals 13 residues. The CDR3 spells CATSDSRPYGYTF.

This sequence joins TRBV5-1 and TRBJ2-7; TCRdb's D call of TRBD2 is untestable without DNA. The CDR3 length is 14 residues. Germline assignment: CDR1 SGHRS and CDR2 YFSETQ. The CDR3 sequence: CASSLVGLDYEQYF.

This chain connects TRBV7-2 to TRBJ1-2; TCRdb picks TRBD1, but there is no DNA to check that call. This CDR3 is built from 16 residues. Germline-derived CDR1 and CDR2 are SGHTA and FQGNSA. The CDR3 spells CASSNPGTETNYGYTF.

The genes are TRBV29-1 and TRBJ2-7; the D gene TCRdb calls, TRBD2, cannot be checked with no DNA. Germline V gene lookup returns CDR1 SQVTM and CDR2 ANQGSEA. The length of the CDR3 is 14 residues. Here the CDR3 reads CSVEGLAGSYEQYF.

The rearrangement joins TRBV5-4 to TRBJ2-7; TCRdb outputs TRBD2, but without DNA this stays unchecked. CDR3 length: 15 residues. Germline CDR1 reads SGHNT; CDR2 reads YYREEE (reference sequence). CDR3 residues: CASSLALAGNYEQYF.

The rearrangement links TRBV6-5 to TRBJ2-6; TCRdb lists TRBD2, though no DNA is available to test this call. This CDR3 comprises 18 residues. Germline values: CDR1 MNHEY, CDR2 SVGAGI. The CDR3 protein is CASSSLAGDLSGANVLTF.

V gene TRBV7-7 combines with J gene TRBJ2-5; TCRdb's D call of TRBD2 is untestable without DNA. CDR1 and CDR2 from the germline V gene are SSHAT and FNYEAQ (reference sequence). The CDR3 is 16 residues long. The CDR3 region is CASSLEGTALWETQYF.

The chain has TRBV20-1 and TRBJ2-1; there is no DNA to check the TCRdb D call of TRBD1. CDR3 size: 16 residues. CDR1 and CDR2 (germline): DFQATT, SNEGSKA (reference sequence). The CDR3 here is CSARAPGQGLRNEQFF.

The J gene is TRBJ2-5, the V gene TRBV29-1; TCRdb's assignment of TRBD1 cannot be checked, as there is no DNA. The CDR3 extends over 13 amino acids. Germline CDR1 SQVTM, CDR2 ANQGSEA. CDR3 sequence reads: CSVNGQFQETQYF.

The V gene is TRBV29-1, the J gene TRBJ2-1; TCRdb's D gene call, TRBD1, goes unchecked for lack of DNA. Germline V gene sequence: CDR1 SQVTM, CDR2 ANQGSEA. This CDR3 region has 16 residues. The CDR3 spells CSVEGTPVGAYNEQFF.